The 10 T cell receptor beta chains listed next were all sequenced from one sample in a study of T cells in tumors and immune-related adverse events. The assay was immunoSEQ multiplex PCR, and TCRdb's table has in-frame clones only and misses some. Among about 4,900 clones listed, 65% were seen once. The material sequenced was gut tissue, taken from a patient treated with anti-PD-1 therapy. Source of these receptors: a female donor with metastatic renal cell carcinoma.

V usage is TRBV5-6 and J usage is TRBJ1-4; tentative D call: TRBD1 (5 bases). Trimming removed 0 bases from V and 8 bases from J, with 11 bases in between. Germline loops: CDR1 SGHDT, CDR2 YYEEEE. The CDR3 loop spans 14 amino acids. CDR3 DNA sequence: TGTGCCAGCAGCTTGGAGCAGGGTGGAGAAAAACTGTTTTTT. The encoded protein is CASSLEQGGEKLFF. The full variable domain, with the rest looked up from reference TRBV5-6 and TRBJ1-4, is DAGVTQSPTHLIKTRGQQVTLRCSPKSGHDTVSWYQQALGQGPQFIFQYYEEEERQRGNFPDRFSGHQFPNYSSELNVNALLLGDSALYLCASSLEQGGEKLFFGSGTQLSVL.

The chain carries TRBV11-3 and TRBJ2-2; D gene unclear. The CDR3 has 12 amino acids. CDR1 is SGHNT, CDR2 YENEEA, per germline. With 5 bases removed from V and 3 bases from J, the gap between germline ends came to 4 bases. CDR3 nucleotides: TGTGCCAGCAGCACTCACACCGGGGAGCTGTTTTTT. Translation: CASSTHTGELFF.

The chain couples TRBV9 to TRBJ1-4, with D uncertain. CDR1 is SGDLS and CDR2 is YYNGEE in the germline V gene. V was pared by 0 bases and J by 2 bases, with 8 bases between. The CDR3 extends over 15 amino acids. The CDR3 is CASSVGIGTNEKLFF. The CDR3 region has the DNA TGTGCCAGCAGCGTAGGTATAGGTACTAATGAAAAACTGTTTTTT. Looking up the rest from reference TRBV9 and TRBJ1-4 gives the full variable domain: DSGVTQTPKHLITATGQRVTLRCSPRSGDLSVYWYQQSLDQGLQFLIQYYNGEERAKGNILERFSAQQFPDLHSELNLSSLELGDSALYFCASSVGIGTNEKLFFGSGTQLSVL.

This clone was counted a single time. The genes are TRBV25-1 and TRBJ1-1, with no clear D. Germline V gene sequence: CDR1 MGHDK, CDR2 SYGVNS. V lost 4 bases and J lost 2, with 8 bases in between. The CDR3 is made up of 13 amino acids. CDR3 residues: CASSVLLNTEAFF. The CDR3 coding sequence is TGTGCCAGCAGTGTTCTGCTAAACACTGAAGCTTTCTTT.

J is TRBJ1-1 and V is TRBV6-1; no clear D gene. The CDR3 loop spans 15 amino acids. V lost 1 base to trimming and J lost 10 bases, with 19 bases between them. Germline loops: CDR1 MNHNS, CDR2 SASEGT. The chain's CDR3 is CASSEGASGSESAFF. CDR3 bases: TGTGCCAGCAGTGAAGGGGCGTCGGGGTCGGAGTCAGCTTTCTTT.

The V gene is TRBV23-1, the J gene TRBJ1-1, with D possibly being TRBD1 (5 bases). TRBV23-1 is noted as an ORF with a role that remains uncertain. This CDR3 spans 13 amino acids. V lost 8 bases to trimming and J lost 2 bases, with 12 bases between them. In nucleotides, the CDR3 is TGCGCCAGCTCACGCGGGGGAAACACTGAAGCTTTCTTT. It is translated as CASSRGGNTEAFF.

Worth noting for this clone: Other DNA sequences in this specimen translate into the identical CDR3. The rearrangement joins TRBV11-3 to TRBJ2-3; 11 positions agree with TRBD2. There are 16 residues in the CDR3. The trim removed 5 bases at V and 3 bases at J, leaving 7 bases unmatched. Germline CDR1 is SGHNT and CDR2 is YENEEA. CDR3 in amino acids: CASSPGTSGRTDTQYF. CDR3 sequence (DNA): TGTGCCAGCAGCCCCGGAACTAGCGGGAGAACAGATACGCAGTATTTT.

A few counts support this clone. This chain uses TRBV7-2 with TRBJ2-5; 7 bases fit TRBD2. The J segment lost 0 bases and the V segment lost 4 bases, leaving 2 bases of the junction unmatched. The germline V gene encodes CDR1 SGHTA and CDR2 FQGNSA. The CDR3 runs 14 residues. The CDR3 nucleotides read TGTGCCAGCAGCTGGAGCGGGGACCAAGAGACCCAGTACTTC. This translates into CASSWSGDQETQYF.

The V gene is TRBV7-8, the J gene TRBJ2-1, with 7 bases matching TRBD1. The germline V gene encodes CDR1 SGHVS and CDR2 FQNEAQ. Trimming removed 5 bases from V and 12 bases from J; junction bases left unmatched: 13. The CDR3 is 14 amino acids. The CDR3 nucleotides are TGTGCCAGCAGCCCATCCGGGACAGTGAGGGCGCAGTTCTTC. Translation: CASSPSGTVRAQFF. Based on the CDR3 plus reference TRBV7-8 and TRBJ2-1, the full variable domain is GAGVSQSPRYKVAKRGQDVALRCDPISGHVSLFWYQQALGQGPEFLTYFQNEAQLDKSGLPSDRFFAERPEGSVSTLKIQRTQQEDSAVYLCASSPSGTVRAQFFGPGTRLTVL.

This chain joins TRBV4-1 and TRBJ2-7; 7 positions match TRBD2. This CDR3 has 15 amino acids. Losses at the gene ends were 1 base for V and 2 bases for J; bases not matched to a gene: 5. Germline V lookup: CDR1 MGHRA, CDR2 YSYEKL. Here the CDR3 reads CASSQVGGSPYEQYF. The CDR3 coding sequence is TGCGCCAGCAGCCAAGTAGGCGGGAGTCCCTACGAGCAGTACTTC.